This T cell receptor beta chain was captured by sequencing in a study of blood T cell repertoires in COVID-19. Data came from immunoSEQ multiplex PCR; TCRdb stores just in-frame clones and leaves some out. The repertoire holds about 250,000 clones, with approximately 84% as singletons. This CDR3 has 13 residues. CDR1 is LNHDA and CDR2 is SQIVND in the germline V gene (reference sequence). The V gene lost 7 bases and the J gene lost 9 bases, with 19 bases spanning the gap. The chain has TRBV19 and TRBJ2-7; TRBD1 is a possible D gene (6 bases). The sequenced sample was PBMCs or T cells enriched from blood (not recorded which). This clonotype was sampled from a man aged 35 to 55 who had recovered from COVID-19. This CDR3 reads CASNSGQSTTQYF. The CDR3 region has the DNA TGTGCCAGTAACAGCGGACAGTCTACGACGCAGTACTTC.